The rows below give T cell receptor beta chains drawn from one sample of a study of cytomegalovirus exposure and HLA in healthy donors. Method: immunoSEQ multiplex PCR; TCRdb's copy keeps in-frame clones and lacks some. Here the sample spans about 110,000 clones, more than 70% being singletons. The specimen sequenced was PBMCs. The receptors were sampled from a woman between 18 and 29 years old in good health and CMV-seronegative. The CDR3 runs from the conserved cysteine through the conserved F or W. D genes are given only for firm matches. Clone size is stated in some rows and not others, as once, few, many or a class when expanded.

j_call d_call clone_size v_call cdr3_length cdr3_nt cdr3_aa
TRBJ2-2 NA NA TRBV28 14 TGTGCCAGCAGGCCGGACAGCTCCACCGGGGAGCTGTTTTTT CASRPDSSTGELFF
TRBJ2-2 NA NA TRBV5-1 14 TGCGCCAGCCAAGCCAGGCAGAACACCGGGGAGCTGTTTTTT CASQARQNTGELFF
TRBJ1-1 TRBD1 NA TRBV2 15 TGTGCCAGGACGAAACGACAGGGGGCGGGCACTGAAGCTTTCTTT CARTKRQGAGTEAFF
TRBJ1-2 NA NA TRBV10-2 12 TGCGCCAGTAAGGGGACTGACTATGGCTACACCTTC CASKGTDYGYTF
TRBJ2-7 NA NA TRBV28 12 TGTGCCAGCAGTTTTCTAGAGGGCGAGCAGTACTTC CASSFLEGEQYF
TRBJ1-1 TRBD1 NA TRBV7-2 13 TGTGCCAGCAGCTGGGGGGCGGGACAGGAAGGTTTCTTT CASSWGAGQEGFF
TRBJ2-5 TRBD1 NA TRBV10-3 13 TGTGCCATCAGTGTGGACAGGCAAGAGACCCAGTACTTC CAISVDRQETQYF
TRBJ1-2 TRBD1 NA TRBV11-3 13 TGTGCCAGCAGTATCTCAGGGGGTGATGGCTACACCTTC CASSISGGDGYTF
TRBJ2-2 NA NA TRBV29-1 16 TGCAGCGTTGCGGGACACCTTCAAACGAACACCGGGGAGCTGTTTTTT CSVAGHLQTNTGELFF
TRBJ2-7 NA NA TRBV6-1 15 TGTGCCAGCAGTGAAGGGGACTTGATCTCCTACGAGCAGTACTTC CASSEGDLISYEQYF
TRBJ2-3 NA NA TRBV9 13 TGTGCCAGCAGCCTAACTAGCACAGATACGCAGTATTTT CASSLTSTDTQYF
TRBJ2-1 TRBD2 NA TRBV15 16 TGTGCCACCAGCAGAGACGGGACTAGCGTGGGACATGAGCAGTTCTTC CATSRDGTSVGHEQFF
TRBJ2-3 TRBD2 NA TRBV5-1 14 TGCGCCAGCAGTGGTAGCGGGAGGACAGATACGCAGTATTTT CASSGSGRTDTQYF
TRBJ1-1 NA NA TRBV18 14 TGTGCCAGCTCACCACCGTCTCCCGGCACTGAAGCTTTCTTT CASSPPSPGTEAFF
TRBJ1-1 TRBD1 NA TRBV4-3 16 TGCGCCAGCAGCCGCGGGACAGGGGGCTTGAACACTGAAGCTTTCTTT CASSRGTGGLNTEAFF
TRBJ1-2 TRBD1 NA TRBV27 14 TGTGCCAGCAGACTCAACCGTTCAGGGGGTGGCTACACCTTC CASRLNRSGGGYTF
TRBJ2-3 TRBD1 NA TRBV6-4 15 TGTGCCAGCAGTGTAGCGACAGGGTCCACAGATACGCAGTATTTT CASSVATGSTDTQYF
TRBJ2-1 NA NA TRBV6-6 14 TGTGCCAGCACCGAAGACAATGGGAGCAATGAGCAGTTCTTC CASTEDNGSNEQFF
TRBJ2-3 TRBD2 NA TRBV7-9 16 TGTGCCAGCAGGGCTGGACTAGCGGGGGGGACAGATACGCAGTATTTT CASRAGLAGGTDTQYF
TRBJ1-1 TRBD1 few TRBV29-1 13 TGCAGCGCACCAGGGACAGGGGAAACTGAAGCTTTCTTT CSAPGTGETEAFF
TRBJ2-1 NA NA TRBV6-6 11 TGTGCCAGCACTGAGGGGGATGAGCAGTTCTTC CASTEGDEQFF
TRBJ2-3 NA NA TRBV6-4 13 TGTGCCAGCAGTGACTCCGGGGGAGATACGCAGTATTTT CASSDSGGDTQYF
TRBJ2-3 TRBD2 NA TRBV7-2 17 TGTGCCAGCAGCCCAGAGGGGCGGGGGGGTTCGGGAGATACGCAGTATTTT CASSPEGRGGSGDTQYF
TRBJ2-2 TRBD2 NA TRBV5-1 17 TGCGCCAGCAGCTTGAGTTTGCTAGCGGGAGCGGTCGGGGAGCTGTTTTTT CASSLSLLAGAVGELFF
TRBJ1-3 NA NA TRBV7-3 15 TGTGCCAGCAGCCCCCGCCCAGGGAATGGAAACACCATATATTTT CASSPRPGNGNTIYF
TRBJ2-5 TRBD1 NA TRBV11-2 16 TGTGCCAGCAGCCCGCCCTGGACAGGTACCCAAGAGACCCAGTACTTC CASSPPWTGTQETQYF
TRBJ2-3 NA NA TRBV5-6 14 TGTGCCAGCAGCTTGGAACCGGGATTGGATACGCAGTATTTT CASSLEPGLDTQYF
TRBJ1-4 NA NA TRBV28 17 TGTGCCAGCAGTTTGCCCCCCTACAGCACAACTAATGAAAAACTGTTTTTT CASSLPPYSTTNEKLFF
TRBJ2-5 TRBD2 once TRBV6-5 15 TGTGCCAGCAGCAGGACTAGCGGGGAGGTCGAGACCCAGTACTTC CASSRTSGEVETQYF
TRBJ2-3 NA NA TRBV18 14 TGTGCCAGCTCACCTAGGTTGGGGCCAGATACGCAGTATTTT CASSPRLGPDTQYF
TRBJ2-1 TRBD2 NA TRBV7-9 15 TGTGCCAGCAGCTTAATTGCTAGCGGTTACAATGAGCAGTTCTTC CASSLIASGYNEQFF
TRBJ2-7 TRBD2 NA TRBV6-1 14 TGTGCCAGCAGTATGCGGGAGTGGTCCTACGAGCAGTACTTC CASSMREWSYEQYF